This TCR beta chain was sequenced for a study of CD8+CD57+ T cells in acquired aplastic anemia. Whole-study context: An average of roughly 3 ug of DNA was obtained from sorted CD4+ and CD8+ cells. Healthy donors had, on average, about 9.9 million reads for their CD4+ cells. General study results and limits: Overlap between patients and controls comprised twenty-nine CD8+ CDR3 sequences. Researchers reported that CD8+ Simpson's diversity was not significantly different in patients versus controls.

The sample holds many counts of this clonotype. Its antigen remains unidentified. TCR beta VDJ combinations and CDR3 sequences were profiled from genomic DNA. TCRdb processed the reads anew with MiXCR; each CDR3 protein has one entry. The sample contains about 180,000 distinct CDR3 sequences, 45% to 50% of which appear only once. The specimen sequenced was sorted CD4+, CD8+, or CD8+CD57+ T cells (not recorded which) from PBMCs. The TCR comes from a human donor in good health.

The CDR3 nucleotides read TGTGCCAGCAGCGTGGGACTAGCGGGCCGATACAATGAGCAGTTCTTC. Protein: CASSVGLAGRYNEQFF. This chain uses TRBV5-6 with TRBJ2-1; 12 bases match TRBD2. Germline V gene data show CDR1 as SGHDT and CDR2 as YYEEEE. CDR3 length: 16 amino acids. The V segment lost 4 bases and the J segment 4 bases; nucleotides outside the gene matches: 6.